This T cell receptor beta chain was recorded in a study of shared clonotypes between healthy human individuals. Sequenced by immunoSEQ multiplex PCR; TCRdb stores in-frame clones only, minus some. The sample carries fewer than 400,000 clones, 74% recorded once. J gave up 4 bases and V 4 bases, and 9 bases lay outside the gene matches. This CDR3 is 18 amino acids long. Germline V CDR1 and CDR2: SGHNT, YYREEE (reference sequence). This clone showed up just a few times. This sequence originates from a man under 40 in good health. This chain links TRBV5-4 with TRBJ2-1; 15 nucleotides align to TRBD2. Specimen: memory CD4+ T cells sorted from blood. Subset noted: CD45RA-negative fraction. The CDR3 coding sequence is TGTGCCAGCAGCCCGGGACTAGCGGGAGGTGGGGGATACAATGAGCAGTTCTTC. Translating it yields CASSPGLAGGGGYNEQFF.